Listed below are T cell receptor beta chains from one sample, sequenced in a study of beta chain features in type 1 diabetes. Assay: immunoSEQ multiplex PCR; the TCRdb copy retains only in-frame clones and omits some. The sample contains fewer than 350,000 clones, approximately 16% of which appear only once. The sequenced sample consisted of naive CD4+ T cells from blood. The receptor set was obtained from a man younger than 30 with type 1 diabetes. Each CDR3 is given with its conserved first and last residue. A D gene is named only where the DNA matches it firmly. Only part of the rows carry a size: once, few, many, or a class if the clone is expanded.

CDR3 DNA: TGTGCCAGTAGCACACAGGGGTCCACTGAAGCTTTCTTT
CDR3 protein: CASSTQGSTEAFF
J gene: TRBJ1-1
V gene: TRBV19
CDR3 length: 13
D gene: TRBD1
clone size: NA

CDR3 DNA: TGTGCCAGCAGCTCGGGGACTAGCGGAAACATTCAGTACTTC
CDR3 protein: CASSSGTSGNIQYF
J gene: TRBJ2-4
V gene: TRBV7-9
CDR3 length: 14
D gene: TRBD2
clone size: few

CDR3 DNA: TGTGCCAGCGTAAGGACTGTAGCCAAAAACATTCAGTACTTC
CDR3 protein: CASVRTVAKNIQYF
J gene: TRBJ2-4
V gene: TRBV28
CDR3 length: 14
D gene: NA
clone size: NA

CDR3 DNA: TGTGCCAGTAGTATACCTTGGCAGGGGGAGGACTATGGCTACACCTTC
CDR3 protein: CASSIPWQGEDYGYTF
J gene: TRBJ1-2
V gene: TRBV19
CDR3 length: 16
D gene: TRBD1
clone size: NA

CDR3 DNA: TGTGCCAGCAGCGTAGGTGGCCAGTCCTACGAGCAGTACTTC
CDR3 protein: CASSVGGQSYEQYF
J gene: TRBJ2-7
V gene: TRBV9
CDR3 length: 14
D gene: NA
clone size: few

CDR3 DNA: TGTGCCACCAGCTGGAGGATGACCGGGACTAGGCTCCAAGATACGCAGTATTTT
CDR3 protein: CATSWRMTGTRLQDTQYF
J gene: TRBJ2-3
V gene: TRBV15
CDR3 length: 18
D gene: TRBD2
clone size: NA

CDR3 DNA: TGTGCCGTGGGGACTAGCGAGAGCTCCTACAATGAGCAGTTCTTC
CDR3 protein: CAVGTSESSYNEQFF
J gene: TRBJ2-1
V gene: TRBV10-3
CDR3 length: 15
D gene: TRBD2
clone size: few

CDR3 DNA: TGTGCCAGCAGCTCCCAGGTCTCTGGAAACACCATATATTTT
CDR3 protein: CASSSQVSGNTIYF
J gene: TRBJ1-3
V gene: TRBV7-2
CDR3 length: 14
D gene: NA
clone size: few

CDR3 DNA: TGTGCCAGTCAGGCCGGTTGGGTAGAGACCCAGTACTTC
CDR3 protein: CASQAGWVETQYF
J gene: TRBJ2-5
V gene: TRBV19
CDR3 length: 13
D gene: NA
clone size: few

CDR3 DNA: TGCGCCAGCAGCCAATATACCGGGACTAGCGCCTACAATGAGCAGTTCTTC
CDR3 protein: CASSQYTGTSAYNEQFF
J gene: TRBJ2-1
V gene: TRBV4-3
CDR3 length: 17
D gene: TRBD2
clone size: few

CDR3 DNA: TGTGCCACCGGGGGTAGCGGCACCTCCTACAATGAGCAGTTCTTC
CDR3 protein: CATGGSGTSYNEQFF
J gene: TRBJ2-1
V gene: TRBV15
CDR3 length: 15
D gene: NA
clone size: NA

CDR3 DNA: TGTGCCAGCAGCTTATACGGCTCGAGGACTGAAGCTTTCTTT
CDR3 protein: CASSLYGSRTEAFF
J gene: TRBJ1-1
V gene: TRBV11-2
CDR3 length: 14
D gene: NA
clone size: NA

CDR3 DNA: TGCAGCGCGACCCGGACTAGCAGGGGAGAGACCCAGTACTTC
CDR3 protein: CSATRTSRGETQYF
J gene: TRBJ2-5
V gene: TRBV29-1
CDR3 length: 14
D gene: TRBD2
clone size: NA

CDR3 DNA: TGTGCCAGCGGCAGACAGGGGGCGGACGTTTACTATGGCTACACCTTC
CDR3 protein: CASGRQGADVYYGYTF
J gene: TRBJ1-2
V gene: TRBV7-8
CDR3 length: 16
D gene: TRBD1
clone size: NA

CDR3 DNA: TGCGCCAGCAGCGTAGGACAGGATTACGAGCAGTACTTC
CDR3 protein: CASSVGQDYEQYF
J gene: TRBJ2-7
V gene: TRBV5-1
CDR3 length: 13
D gene: TRBD1
clone size: NA

CDR3 DNA: TGTGCCAGTAGTATCGCAGGGTTTCAGCCCCAGCATTTT
CDR3 protein: CASSIAGFQPQHF
J gene: TRBJ1-5
V gene: TRBV19
CDR3 length: 13
D gene: NA
clone size: NA

CDR3 DNA: TGTGCCAGCTCACCACGGGCAGGGACCGGGGAGCTGTTTTTT
CDR3 protein: CASSPRAGTGELFF
J gene: TRBJ2-2
V gene: TRBV18
CDR3 length: 14
D gene: NA
clone size: few

CDR3 DNA: TGCGCCAGCAGCTTGGTAAAGTCGGGGACAGCACCAAACATTCAGTACTTC
CDR3 protein: CASSLVKSGTAPNIQYF
J gene: TRBJ2-4
V gene: TRBV5-1
CDR3 length: 17
D gene: TRBD1
clone size: few

CDR3 DNA: TGTGCCAGCAGTGGACAGGATGGCTACACCTTC
CDR3 protein: CASSGQDGYTF
J gene: TRBJ1-2
V gene: TRBV28
CDR3 length: 11
D gene: TRBD1
clone size: few

CDR3 DNA: TGCAGCGCCAAGGCGGGCCTGAATCAGCCCCAGCATTTT
CDR3 protein: CSAKAGLNQPQHF
J gene: TRBJ1-5
V gene: TRBV29-1
CDR3 length: 13
D gene: NA
clone size: few

CDR3 DNA: TGTGCCAGCAGCCTTCCTCGCCCGGGGGGGCAAGAGACCCAGTACTTC
CDR3 protein: CASSLPRPGGQETQYF
J gene: TRBJ2-5
V gene: TRBV7-9
CDR3 length: 16
D gene: TRBD2
clone size: NA

CDR3 DNA: TGTGCCAGCAGTGTCCAGACAGGATGGAACACTGAAGCTTTCTTT
CDR3 protein: CASSVQTGWNTEAFF
J gene: TRBJ1-1
V gene: TRBV6-1
CDR3 length: 15
D gene: NA
clone size: NA

CDR3 DNA: TGTGCCAGCAGCCAAGGGACCTTCGGACTAGCGGGAGAGTCAGATACGCAGTATTTT
CDR3 protein: CASSQGTFGLAGESDTQYF
J gene: TRBJ2-3
V gene: TRBV14
CDR3 length: 19
D gene: TRBD2
clone size: NA

CDR3 DNA: TGCAGCGTCGACCAGGGACAGGGGGTACACGAGCAGTACTTC
CDR3 protein: CSVDQGQGVHEQYF
J gene: TRBJ2-7
V gene: TRBV29-1
CDR3 length: 14
D gene: TRBD1
clone size: NA

CDR3 DNA: TGTGCCAGCAGCTTGTCGAAGTCGGAGTACGCGAACACTGAAGCTTTCTTT
CDR3 protein: CASSLSKSEYANTEAFF
J gene: TRBJ1-1
V gene: TRBV5-6
CDR3 length: 17
D gene: NA
clone size: NA

CDR3 DNA: TGCGCCAGCAGCTTGAGGGGTGAATCGAACACTGAAGCTTTCTTT
CDR3 protein: CASSLRGESNTEAFF
J gene: TRBJ1-1
V gene: TRBV5-1
CDR3 length: 15
D gene: NA
clone size: few

CDR3 DNA: TGTGCCAGCAGCGTGGGGGGGCAGGGCAAGAGGGAGACCCAGTACTTC
CDR3 protein: CASSVGGQGKRETQYF
J gene: TRBJ2-5
V gene: TRBV9
CDR3 length: 16
D gene: NA
clone size: NA

CDR3 DNA: TGCGCCAGCAGCCAAGAGTTCGGTCAGCCCCAGCATTTT
CDR3 protein: CASSQEFGQPQHF
J gene: TRBJ1-5
V gene: TRBV4-3
CDR3 length: 13
D gene: NA
clone size: NA

CDR3 DNA: TGTGCCAGCAGACATCTAGCGGGAGGAGAGACCCAGTACTTC
CDR3 protein: CASRHLAGGETQYF
J gene: TRBJ2-5
V gene: TRBV7-2
CDR3 length: 14
D gene: TRBD2
clone size: few

CDR3 DNA: TGCGCCAGCAGCCTTGGGGACAGGTACTACGAGCAGTACTTC
CDR3 protein: CASSLGDRYYEQYF
J gene: TRBJ2-7
V gene: TRBV10-2
CDR3 length: 14
D gene: TRBD1
clone size: NA